These T cell receptor beta chains were read from a single sample in a study of blood T cell repertoires in COVID-19. This table comes from immunoSEQ multiplex PCR, and its TCRdb copy is limited to in-frame clones, with some not included. The repertoire has roughly 100,000 clones, 75% to 85% of them found once; the top ten carry roughly a tenth. Sequenced input: peripheral blood. These receptors were collected from a woman aged 65 to 85 with acute or convalescent COVID-19. CDR3s leave out the opening cysteine and the closing phenylalanine or tryptophan. Each record gives: J gene, V gene, CDR3 protein.

j_gene: TRBJ2-7; v_gene: TRBV5-1; CDR3aa: ASSLAGGQASYEQY
j_gene: TRBJ1-3; v_gene: TRBV7-9; CDR3aa: ASSTRTASSGNTIY
j_gene: TRBJ2-3; v_gene: TRBV9; CDR3aa: ASSVIAGGSTDTQY
j_gene: TRBJ2-7; v_gene: TRBV27; CDR3aa: ASSLFGTYEQY
j_gene: TRBJ1-2; v_gene: TRBV4-3; CDR3aa: ASSQEISTANYGYT
j_gene: TRBJ2-2; v_gene: TRBV28; CDR3aa: ASVAGGKTGELF
j_gene: TRBJ2-7; v_gene: TRBV5-4; CDR3aa: ASSLTGRSYEQY
j_gene: TRBJ2-6; v_gene: TRBV10-3; CDR3aa: AIRDSGSGANVLT
j_gene: TRBJ2-2; v_gene: TRBV2; CDR3aa: ASAGGNTGELF
j_gene: TRBJ2-3; v_gene: TRBV7-2; CDR3aa: ASSLVLVDTQY
j_gene: TRBJ2-7; v_gene: TRBV11-2; CDR3aa: ASSFGGGRSYEQY
j_gene: TRBJ1-2; v_gene: TRBV19; CDR3aa: ASSEPDRGNYGYT
j_gene: TRBJ1-1; v_gene: TRBV23-1; CDR3aa: ASSQGGGRTEAF
j_gene: TRBJ1-2; v_gene: TRBV5-1; CDR3aa: ASSPGQGNYGYT
j_gene: TRBJ1-1; v_gene: TRBV19; CDR3aa: ASSYREQNTEAF
j_gene: TRBJ2-1; v_gene: TRBV5-6; CDR3aa: ASSPSGRITNEQF
j_gene: TRBJ2-1; v_gene: TRBV4-1; CDR3aa: ASSGGRVAGADNEQF